This entry describes one T cell receptor beta chain. This entry belongs to a study of PD-L1 blockade in urothelial cancer. Study-level information: Median blood clonality was approximately 0.08, with around 77,000 unique TCRs.

Germline CDR1 LNHDA, CDR2 SQIVND (reference sequence). The CDR3 runs to 16 residues. Here immunoSEQ multiplex PCR was the method, and the copy in TCRdb shows in-frame clones only, minus some. The data show around 53,000 clones, roughly 84% seen once. Time point denoted: peripheral blood 6 weeks after treatment start. The source material was PBMCs, sampled around atezolizumab (anti-PD-L1) treatment. The chain has TRBV19 and TRBJ2-3; 7 nucleotides agree with TRBD2. This clonotype was sampled from a man in his forties or fifties with urothelial cancer. CDR3 in DNA: TGTGCGCGGGAGAAGAGCAGAAATCATAGCACAGATACGCAGTATTTT. It encodes CAREKSRNHSTDTQYF.